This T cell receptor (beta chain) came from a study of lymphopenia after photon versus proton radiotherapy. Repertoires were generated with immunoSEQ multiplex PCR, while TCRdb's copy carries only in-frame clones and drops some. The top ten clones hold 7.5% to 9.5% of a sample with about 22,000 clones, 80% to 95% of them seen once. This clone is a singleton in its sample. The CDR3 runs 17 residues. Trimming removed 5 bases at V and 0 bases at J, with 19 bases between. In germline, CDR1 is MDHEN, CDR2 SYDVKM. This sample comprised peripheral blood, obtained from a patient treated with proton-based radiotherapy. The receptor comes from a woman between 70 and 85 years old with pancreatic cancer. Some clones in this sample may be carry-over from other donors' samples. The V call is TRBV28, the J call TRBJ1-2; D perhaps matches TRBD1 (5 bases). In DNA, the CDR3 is TGTGCCAGCAGTCCTCCGGGACGCCTCGGAGCTAACTATGGCTACACCTTC. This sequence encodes CASSPPGRLGANYGYTF.